This T cell receptor beta chain was identified during a study of control samples from healthy donors and cancer patients. The assay was immunoSEQ multiplex PCR, and TCRdb's table has in-frame clones only and misses some. The data contain 120,000 to 150,000 clones, approximately 91% of them singletons. This clone has a single count. The V and J ends lost 4 bases and 0 bases, in that order; junction bases with no gene match: 3. CDR1 is LGHNA, CDR2 YSLEER, per germline. The CDR3 is 15 amino acids. Sequenced sample: blood. This receptor was identified in a man aged 25-45 years in good health. This chain links TRBV4-3 with TRBJ2-3, with 8 bases aligning to TRBD2. As DNA, the CDR3 is TGCGCCAGCAGCCCCCGGGGGGGTAGCACAGATACGCAGTATTTT. Translating gives CASSPRGGSTDTQYF.